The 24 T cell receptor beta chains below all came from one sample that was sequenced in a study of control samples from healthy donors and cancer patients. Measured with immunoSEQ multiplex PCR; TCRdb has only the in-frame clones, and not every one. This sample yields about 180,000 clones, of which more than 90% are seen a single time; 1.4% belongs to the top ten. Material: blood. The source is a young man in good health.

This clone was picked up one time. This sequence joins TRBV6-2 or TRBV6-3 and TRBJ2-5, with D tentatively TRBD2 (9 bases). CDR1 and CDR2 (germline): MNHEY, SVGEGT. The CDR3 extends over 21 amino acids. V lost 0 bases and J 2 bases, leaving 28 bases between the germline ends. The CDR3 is CASSYSYRGQERLAAQETQYF. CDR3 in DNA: TGTGCCAGCAGTTACTCGTATCGGGGACAGGAGCGACTAGCGGCACAAGAGACCCAGTACTTC.

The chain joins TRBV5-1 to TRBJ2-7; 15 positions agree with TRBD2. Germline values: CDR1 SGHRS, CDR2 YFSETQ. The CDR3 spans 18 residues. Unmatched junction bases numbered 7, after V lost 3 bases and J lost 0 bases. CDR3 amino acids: CASSWGLAGGSSSYEQYF. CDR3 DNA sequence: TGCGCCAGCAGCTGGGGACTAGCGGGGGGCTCTAGCTCCTACGAGCAGTACTTC. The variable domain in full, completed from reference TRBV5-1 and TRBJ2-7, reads KAGVTQTPRYLIKTRGQQVTLSCSPISGHRSVSWYQQTPGQGLQFLFEYFSETQRNKGNFPGRFSGRQFSNSRSEMNVSTLELGDSALYLCASSWGLAGGSSSYEQYFGPGTRLTVT.

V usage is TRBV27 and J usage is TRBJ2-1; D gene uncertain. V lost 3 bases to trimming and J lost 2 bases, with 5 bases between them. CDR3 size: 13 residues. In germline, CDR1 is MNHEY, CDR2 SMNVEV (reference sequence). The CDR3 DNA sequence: TGTGCCAGCAGTTTTGGGACCTACAATGAGCAGTTCTTC. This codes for CASSFGTYNEQFF.

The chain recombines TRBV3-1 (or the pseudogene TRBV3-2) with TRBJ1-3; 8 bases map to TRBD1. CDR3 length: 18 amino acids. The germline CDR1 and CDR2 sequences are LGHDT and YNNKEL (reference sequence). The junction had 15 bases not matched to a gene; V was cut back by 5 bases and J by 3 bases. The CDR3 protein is CASSSGQGPLRSGNTIYF. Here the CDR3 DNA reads TGTGCCAGCAGCTCAGGACAGGGACCCCTACGGAGTGGAAACACCATATATTTT.

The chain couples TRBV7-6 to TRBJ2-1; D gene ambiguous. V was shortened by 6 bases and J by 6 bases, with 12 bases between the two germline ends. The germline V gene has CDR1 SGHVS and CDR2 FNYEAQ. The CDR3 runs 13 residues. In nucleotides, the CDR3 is TGTGCCAGCAGTCTGGGTGTGGCCAATGAGCAGTTCTTC. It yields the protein CASSLGVANEQFF.

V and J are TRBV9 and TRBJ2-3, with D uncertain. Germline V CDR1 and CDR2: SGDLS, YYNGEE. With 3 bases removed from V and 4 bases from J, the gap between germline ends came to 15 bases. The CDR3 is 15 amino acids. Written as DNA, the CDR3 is TGTGCCAGCAGCGAAGGTTATGGAACTGCAGATACGCAGTATTTT. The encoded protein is CASSEGYGTADTQYF.

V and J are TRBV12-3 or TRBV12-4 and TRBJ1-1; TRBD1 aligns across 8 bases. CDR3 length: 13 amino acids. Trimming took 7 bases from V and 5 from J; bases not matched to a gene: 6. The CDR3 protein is CASTRTGRTEAFF. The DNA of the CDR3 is TGTGCCAGCACACGGACAGGGCGGACTGAAGCTTTCTTT.

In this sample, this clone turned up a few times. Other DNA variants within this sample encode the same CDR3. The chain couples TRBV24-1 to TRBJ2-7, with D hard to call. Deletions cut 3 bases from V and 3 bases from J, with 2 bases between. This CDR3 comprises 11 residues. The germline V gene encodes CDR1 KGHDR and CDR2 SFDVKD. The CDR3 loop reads CATSDGYEQYF. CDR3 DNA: TGTGCCACCAGTGATGGCTACGAGCAGTACTTC.

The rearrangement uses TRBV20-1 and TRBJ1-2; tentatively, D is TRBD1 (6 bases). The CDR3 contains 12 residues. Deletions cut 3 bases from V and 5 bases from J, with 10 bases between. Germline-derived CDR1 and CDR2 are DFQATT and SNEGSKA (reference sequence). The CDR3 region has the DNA TGCAGTGCTAGTGAAGGGGGGTATGGCTACACCTTC. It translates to CSASEGGYGYTF.

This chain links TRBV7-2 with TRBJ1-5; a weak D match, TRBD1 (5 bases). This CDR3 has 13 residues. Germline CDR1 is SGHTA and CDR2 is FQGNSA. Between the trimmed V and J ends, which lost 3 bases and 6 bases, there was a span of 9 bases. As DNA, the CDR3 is TGTGCCAGCAGCTTGGGGGTCCCTCAGCCCCAGCATTTT. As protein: CASSLGVPQPQHF.

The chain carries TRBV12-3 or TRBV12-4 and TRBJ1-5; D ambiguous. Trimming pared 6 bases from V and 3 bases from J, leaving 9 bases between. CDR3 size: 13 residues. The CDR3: CASRQAVNQPQHF. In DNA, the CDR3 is TGTGCCAGCAGGCAGGCAGTCAATCAGCCCCAGCATTTT.

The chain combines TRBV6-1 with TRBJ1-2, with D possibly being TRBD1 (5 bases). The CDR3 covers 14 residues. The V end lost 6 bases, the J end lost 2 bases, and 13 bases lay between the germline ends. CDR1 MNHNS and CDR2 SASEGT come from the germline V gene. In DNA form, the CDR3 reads TGTGCCAGCAGAGTCGCCGGGACGAACTATGGCTACACCTTC. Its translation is CASRVAGTNYGYTF.

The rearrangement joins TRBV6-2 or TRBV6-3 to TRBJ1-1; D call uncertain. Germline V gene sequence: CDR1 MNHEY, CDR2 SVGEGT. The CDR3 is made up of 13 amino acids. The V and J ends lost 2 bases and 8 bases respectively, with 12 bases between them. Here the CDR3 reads CASSYVSQTEAFF. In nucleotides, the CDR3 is TGTGCCAGCAGTTACGTGTCGCAGACGGAAGCTTTCTTT.

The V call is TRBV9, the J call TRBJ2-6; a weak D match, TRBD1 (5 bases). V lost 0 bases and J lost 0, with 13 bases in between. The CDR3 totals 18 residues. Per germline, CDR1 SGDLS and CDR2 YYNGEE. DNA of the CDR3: TGTGCCAGCAGCGTAGAAGGGGTATTAAGCTCTGGGGCCAACGTCCTGACTTTC. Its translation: CASSVEGVLSSGANVLTF.

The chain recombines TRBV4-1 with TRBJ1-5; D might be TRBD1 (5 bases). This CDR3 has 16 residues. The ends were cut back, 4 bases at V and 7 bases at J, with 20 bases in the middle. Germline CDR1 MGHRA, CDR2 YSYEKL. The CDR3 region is CASSLSTGARGQPQHF. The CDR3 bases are TGCGCCAGCAGCCTATCCACAGGCGCCCGGGGACAGCCCCAGCATTTT.

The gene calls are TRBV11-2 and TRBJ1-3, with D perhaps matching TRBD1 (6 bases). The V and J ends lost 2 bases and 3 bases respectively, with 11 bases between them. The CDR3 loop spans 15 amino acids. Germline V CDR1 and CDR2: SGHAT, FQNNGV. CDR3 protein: CASSLPGGSGNTIYF. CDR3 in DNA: TGTGCCAGCAGCTTACCGGGGGGCAGTGGAAACACCATATATTTT.

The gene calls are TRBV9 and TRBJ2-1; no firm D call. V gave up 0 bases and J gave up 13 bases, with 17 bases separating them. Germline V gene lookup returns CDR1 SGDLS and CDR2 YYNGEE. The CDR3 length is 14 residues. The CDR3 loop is CASSVDMGYLNQFF. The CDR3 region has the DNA TGTGCCAGCAGCGTAGATATGGGCTACCTCAACCAGTTCTTC.

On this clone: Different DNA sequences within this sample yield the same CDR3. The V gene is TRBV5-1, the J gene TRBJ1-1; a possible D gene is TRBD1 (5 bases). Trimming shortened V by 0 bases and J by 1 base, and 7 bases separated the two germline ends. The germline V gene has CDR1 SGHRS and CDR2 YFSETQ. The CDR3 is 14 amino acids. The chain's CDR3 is CASSLDRPNTEAFF. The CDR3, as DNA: TGCGCCAGCAGCTTGGACAGGCCGAACACTGAAGCTTTCTTT.

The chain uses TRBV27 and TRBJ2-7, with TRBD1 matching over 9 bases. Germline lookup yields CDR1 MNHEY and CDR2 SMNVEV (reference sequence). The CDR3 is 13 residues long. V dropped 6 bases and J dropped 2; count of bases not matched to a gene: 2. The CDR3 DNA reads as TGTGCCAGCAGGGGACAGGGCCCCTACGAGCAGTACTTC. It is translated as CASRGQGPYEQYF.

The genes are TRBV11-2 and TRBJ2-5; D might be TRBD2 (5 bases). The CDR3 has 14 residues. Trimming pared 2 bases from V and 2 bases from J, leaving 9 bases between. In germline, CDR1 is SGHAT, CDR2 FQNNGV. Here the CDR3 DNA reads TGTGCCAGCAGCTTAAACCCGGGGCAAGAGACCCAGTACTTC. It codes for CASSLNPGQETQYF. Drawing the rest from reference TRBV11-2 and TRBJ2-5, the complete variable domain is EAGVAQSPRYKIIEKRQSVAFWCNPISGHATLYWYQQILGQGPKLLIQFQNNGVVDDSQLPKDRFSAERLKGVDSTLKIQPAKLEDSAVYLCASSLNPGQETQYFGPGTRLLVL.

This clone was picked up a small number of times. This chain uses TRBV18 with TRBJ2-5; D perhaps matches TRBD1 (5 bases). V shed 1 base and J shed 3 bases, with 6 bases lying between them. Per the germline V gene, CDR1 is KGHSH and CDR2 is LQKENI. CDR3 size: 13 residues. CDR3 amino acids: CASSPRQKETQYF. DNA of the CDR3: TGTGCCAGCTCACCACGACAGAAAGAGACCCAGTACTTC. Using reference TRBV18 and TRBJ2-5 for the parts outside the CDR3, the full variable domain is NAGVMQNPRHLVRRRGQEARLRCSPMKGHSHVYWYRQLPEEGLKFMVYLQKENIIDESGMPKERFSAEFPKEGPSILRIQQVVRGDSAAYFCASSPRQKETQYFGPGTRLLVL.

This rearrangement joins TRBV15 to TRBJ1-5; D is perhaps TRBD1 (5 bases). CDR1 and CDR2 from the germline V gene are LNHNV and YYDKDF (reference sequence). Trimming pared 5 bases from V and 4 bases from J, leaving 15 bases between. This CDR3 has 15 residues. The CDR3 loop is CATSRDRLGNQPQHF. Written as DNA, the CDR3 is TGTGCCACCAGCCGCGACAGACTAGGGAATCAGCCCCAGCATTTT.

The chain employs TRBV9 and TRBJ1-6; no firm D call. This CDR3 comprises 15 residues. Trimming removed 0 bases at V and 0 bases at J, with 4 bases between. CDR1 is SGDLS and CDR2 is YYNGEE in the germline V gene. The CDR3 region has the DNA TGTGCCAGCAGCGTAGGGAGCTCCTATAATTCACCCCTCCACTTT. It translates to CASSVGSSYNSPLHF.

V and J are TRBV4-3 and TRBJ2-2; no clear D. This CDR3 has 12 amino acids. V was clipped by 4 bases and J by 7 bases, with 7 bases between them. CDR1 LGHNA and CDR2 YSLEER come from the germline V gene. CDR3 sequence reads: CASSPFGGELFF. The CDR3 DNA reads TGCGCCAGCAGCCCCTTCGGCGGGGAGCTGTTTTTT.